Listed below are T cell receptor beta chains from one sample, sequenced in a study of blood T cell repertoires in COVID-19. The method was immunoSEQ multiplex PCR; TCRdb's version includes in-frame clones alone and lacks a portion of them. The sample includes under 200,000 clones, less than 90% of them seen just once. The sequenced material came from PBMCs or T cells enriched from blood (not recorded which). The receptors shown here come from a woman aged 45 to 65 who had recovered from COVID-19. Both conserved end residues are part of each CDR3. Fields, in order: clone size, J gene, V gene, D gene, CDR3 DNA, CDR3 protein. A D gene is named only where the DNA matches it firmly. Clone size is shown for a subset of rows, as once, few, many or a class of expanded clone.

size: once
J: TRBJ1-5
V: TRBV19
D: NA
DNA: TGTGCCAGTAGTATAGAAGGGGTTAGCAATCAGCCCCAGCATTTT
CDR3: CASSIEGVSNQPQHF

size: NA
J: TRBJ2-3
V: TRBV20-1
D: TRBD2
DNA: TGCAGTGCTAGTAGTCTAGCGGGAGTCTTTGGAACAGATACGCAGTATTTT
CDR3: CSASSLAGVFGTDTQYF

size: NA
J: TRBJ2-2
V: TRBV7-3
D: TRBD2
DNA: TGTGCCAGCTCAACCACGGGGGGCACCGGGGAGCTGTTTTTT
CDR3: CASSTTGGTGELFF

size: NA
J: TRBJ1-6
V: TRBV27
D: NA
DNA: TGTGCCAGCAGTTTATTCCAGGGCCTCGGTTCCTATAATTCACCCCTCCACTTT
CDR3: CASSLFQGLGSYNSPLHF

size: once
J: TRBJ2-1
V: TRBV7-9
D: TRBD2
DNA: TGTGCCAGCAGCTTAGCCGGGACTAGCGGGAGAAATGAGCAGTTCTTC
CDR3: CASSLAGTSGRNEQFF

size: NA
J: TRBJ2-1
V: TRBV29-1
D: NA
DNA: TGCAGCGTTGAAGTCCCCAACAGGAACAATGAGCAGTTCTTC
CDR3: CSVEVPNRNNEQFF

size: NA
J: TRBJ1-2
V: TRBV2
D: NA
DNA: TGTGCCAGCACCGAAGCGGGTCAGGGCGAAAATGGCTACACCTTC
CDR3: CASTEAGQGENGYTF

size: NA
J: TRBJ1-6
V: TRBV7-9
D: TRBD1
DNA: TGTGCCAGCAGCCCCCAGGGGGCGGATTCACCCCTCCACTTT
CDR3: CASSPQGADSPLHF

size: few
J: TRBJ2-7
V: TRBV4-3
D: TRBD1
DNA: TGCGCCAGCAGCCAAGACCGGGACAGCCGCTACGAGCAGTACTTC
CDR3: CASSQDRDSRYEQYF

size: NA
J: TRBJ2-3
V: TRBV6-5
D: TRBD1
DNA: TGTGCCAGCCGGGACAGGACGAGCACAGATACGCAGTATTTT
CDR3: CASRDRTSTDTQYF

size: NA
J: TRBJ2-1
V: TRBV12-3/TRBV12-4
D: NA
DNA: TGTGCCAGCCTCTACGACGGCGGTGAGCAGTTCTTC
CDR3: CASLYDGGEQFF

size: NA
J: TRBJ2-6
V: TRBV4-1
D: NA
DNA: TGCGCCAGCAGCCAAGGAGTAGGGACAAACGCCAACGTCCTGACTTTC
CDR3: CASSQGVGTNANVLTF

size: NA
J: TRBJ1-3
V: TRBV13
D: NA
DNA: TGTGCCAGCAGCGACCGCGGCGGCGGGGAGTATAGTAACACCATATATTTT
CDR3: CASSDRGGGEYSNTIYF

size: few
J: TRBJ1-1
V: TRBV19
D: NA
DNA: TGTGCCAGTAGTCCTCAGACAGCCATGAACACTGAAGCTTTCTTT
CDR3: CASSPQTAMNTEAFF

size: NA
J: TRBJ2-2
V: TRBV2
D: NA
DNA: TGTGCCAGCAATGGCTGGAACACCGGGGAGCTGTTTTTT
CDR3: CASNGWNTGELFF

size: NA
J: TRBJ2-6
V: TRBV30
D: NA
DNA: TGTGCCTGCTCCCAGGGGCCCTCTGGGGCCAACGTCCTGACTTTC
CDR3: CACSQGPSGANVLTF

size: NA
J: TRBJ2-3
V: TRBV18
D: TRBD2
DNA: TGTGCCAGCGCCGTACAGCGACTAGCAGCTACAGATACGCAGTATTTT
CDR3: CASAVQRLAATDTQYF

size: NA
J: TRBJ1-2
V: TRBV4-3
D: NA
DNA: TGCGCCAGCAGCGCACAGGTTAACTATGGCTACACCTTC
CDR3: CASSAQVNYGYTF

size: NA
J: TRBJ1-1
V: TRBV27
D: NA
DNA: TGTGCCAGCAGTTTATTTCTCGGAACAGGGTACACTGAAGCTTTCTTT
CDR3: CASSLFLGTGYTEAFF

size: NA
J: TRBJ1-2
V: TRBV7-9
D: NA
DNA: TGTGCCAGCAGCACCGCCGGGGAGGTGGGTGGCTACACCTTC
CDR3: CASSTAGEVGGYTF

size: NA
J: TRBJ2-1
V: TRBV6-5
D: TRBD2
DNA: TGTGCCAGCAGACCCACTAGCGGAGAGAAGAATGAGCAGTTCTTC
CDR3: CASRPTSGEKNEQFF

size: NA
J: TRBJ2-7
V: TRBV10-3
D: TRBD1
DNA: TGTGCCACTGACAGGGGGACGTCCTACGAGCAGTACTTC
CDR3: CATDRGTSYEQYF

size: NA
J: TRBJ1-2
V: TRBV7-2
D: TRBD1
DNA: TGTGCCAGCAGCACCCGACAGGGAAAGATAGGCTATGGCTACACCTTC
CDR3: CASSTRQGKIGYGYTF

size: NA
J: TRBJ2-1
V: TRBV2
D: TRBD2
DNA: TGTGCCAGCAACCTGCGGGAGAGGGGTGAGCAGTTCTTC
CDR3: CASNLRERGEQFF

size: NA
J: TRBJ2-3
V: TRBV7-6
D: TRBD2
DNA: TGTGCCAGCAGCTCCCTTAATACCCCGGGACTAGCGGGGTCAGATACGCAGTATTTT
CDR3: CASSSLNTPGLAGSDTQYF

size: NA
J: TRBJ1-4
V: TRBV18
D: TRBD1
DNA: TGTGCCAGCTCACGCATGACAGGGATTGATGAAGAACTGTTTTTT
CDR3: CASSRMTGIDEELFF

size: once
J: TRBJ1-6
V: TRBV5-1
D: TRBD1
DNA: TGCGCCAGCAGCTTGGAGCAGGGGGATTCACCCCTCCACTTT
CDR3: CASSLEQGDSPLHF

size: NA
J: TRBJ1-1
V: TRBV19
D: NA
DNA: TGTGCCAGTAGCGGTATTGGGACTCTGTGGCCTGAAGCTTTCTTT
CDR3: CASSGIGTLWPEAFF